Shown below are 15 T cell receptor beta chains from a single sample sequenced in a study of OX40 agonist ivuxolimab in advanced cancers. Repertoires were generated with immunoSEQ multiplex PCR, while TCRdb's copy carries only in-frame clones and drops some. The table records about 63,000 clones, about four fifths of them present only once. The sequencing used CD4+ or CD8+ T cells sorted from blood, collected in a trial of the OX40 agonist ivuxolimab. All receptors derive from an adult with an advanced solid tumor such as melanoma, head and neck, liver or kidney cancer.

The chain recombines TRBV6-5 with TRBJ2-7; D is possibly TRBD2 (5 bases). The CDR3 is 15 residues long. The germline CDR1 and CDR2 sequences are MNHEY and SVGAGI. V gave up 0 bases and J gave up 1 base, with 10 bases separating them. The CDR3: CASSYSTGLSYEQYF. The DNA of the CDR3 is TGTGCCAGCAGTTACTCCACCGGACTTTCCTACGAGCAGTACTTC.

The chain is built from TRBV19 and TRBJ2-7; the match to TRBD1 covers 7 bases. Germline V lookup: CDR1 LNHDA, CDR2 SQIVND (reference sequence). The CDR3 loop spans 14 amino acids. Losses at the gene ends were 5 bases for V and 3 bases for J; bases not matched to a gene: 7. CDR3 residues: CASSPTGSNYEQYF. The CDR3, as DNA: TGTGCCAGTAGTCCGACAGGGTCAAACTACGAGCAGTACTTC.

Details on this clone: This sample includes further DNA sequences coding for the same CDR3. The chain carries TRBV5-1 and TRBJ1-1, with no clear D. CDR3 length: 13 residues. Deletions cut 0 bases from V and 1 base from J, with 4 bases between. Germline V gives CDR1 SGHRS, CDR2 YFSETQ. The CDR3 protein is CASSLDSNTEAFF. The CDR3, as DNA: TGCGCCAGCAGCTTGGACTCGAACACTGAAGCTTTCTTT.

CDR3 DNA sequence: TGTGCCAGCTCACCGCGGGACGAAGCTTTCTTT. This translates into CASSPRDEAFF. The V gene is TRBV18, the J gene TRBJ1-1; D is possibly TRBD1 (5 bases). CDR3 size: 11 residues. Trimming cost V 3 bases and J 8 bases, with 7 bases left between them. The germline CDR1 and CDR2 sequences are KGHSH and LQKENI.

CDR3 loop: CASSPAGTEYGYTF. The CDR3 bases are TGCGCCAGCAGCCCAGCGGGGACTGAGTATGGCTACACCTTC. The chain couples TRBV5-1 to TRBJ1-2; tentatively, D is TRBD1 (5 bases). From germline, CDR1 is SGHRS and CDR2 YFSETQ. The CDR3 sequence is 14 residues long. The V end lost 4 bases, the J end lost 5 bases, and 15 bases lay between the germline ends.

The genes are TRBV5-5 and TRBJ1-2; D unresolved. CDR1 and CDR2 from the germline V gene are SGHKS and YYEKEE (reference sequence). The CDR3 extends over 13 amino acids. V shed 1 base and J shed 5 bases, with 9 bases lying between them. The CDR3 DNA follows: TGTGCCAGCAGCTTGACCGATCAGTATGGCTACACCTTC. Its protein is CASSLTDQYGYTF.

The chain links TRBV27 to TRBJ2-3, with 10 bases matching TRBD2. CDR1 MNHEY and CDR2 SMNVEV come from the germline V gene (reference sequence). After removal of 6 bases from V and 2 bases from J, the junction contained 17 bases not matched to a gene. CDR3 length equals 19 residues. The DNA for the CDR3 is TGTGCCAGCAGGCCCCGAGCTAGCGGGGGCCATCGTATCACAGATACGCAGTATTTT. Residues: CASRPRASGGHRITDTQYF.

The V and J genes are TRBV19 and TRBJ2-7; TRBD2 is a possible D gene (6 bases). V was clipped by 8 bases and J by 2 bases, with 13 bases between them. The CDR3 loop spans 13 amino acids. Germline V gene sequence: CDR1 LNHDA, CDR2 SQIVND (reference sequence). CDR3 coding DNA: TGTGCCAGTGGGGAGGTACCAACCTACGAGCAGTACTTC. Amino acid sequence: CASGEVPTYEQYF. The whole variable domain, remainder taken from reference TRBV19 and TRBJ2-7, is DGGITQSPKYLFRKEGQNVTLSCEQNLNHDAMYWYRQDPGQGLRLIYYSQIVNDFQKGDIAEGYSVSREKKESFPLTVTSAQKNPTAFYLCASGEVPTYEQYFGPGTRLTVT.

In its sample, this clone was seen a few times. The CDR3 DNA follows: TGTGCCAGCAGCTTAGGGACTAGCGGGTTTGAGCAGTTCTTC. Residues: CASSLGTSGFEQFF. J is TRBJ2-1 and V is TRBV11-2, with 11 bases identical to TRBD2. Germline trimming cut 1 base from V and 9 bases from J; bases unmatched to any gene: 2. Germline V gives CDR1 SGHAT, CDR2 FQNNGV. The length of the CDR3 is 14 residues.

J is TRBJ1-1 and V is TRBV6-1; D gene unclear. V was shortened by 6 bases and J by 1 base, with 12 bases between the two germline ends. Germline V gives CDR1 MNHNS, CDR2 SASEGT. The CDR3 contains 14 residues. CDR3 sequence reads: CASSRDGPNTEAFF. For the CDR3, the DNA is TGTGCCAGCAGCCGCGACGGCCCGAACACTGAAGCTTTCTTT.

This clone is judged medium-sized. CDR3 coding DNA: TGTGCCAGGACAGGGGGCTTCGGCTACACCTTC. This translates into CARTGGFGYTF. The V and J genes are TRBV19 and TRBJ1-2; TRBD1 aligns across 10 bases. V shed 9 bases, J shed 8 bases, and the junction held 3 bases outside the gene matches. This CDR3 is 11 amino acids long. CDR1 LNHDA and CDR2 SQIVND come from the germline V gene (reference sequence).

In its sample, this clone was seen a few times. CDR3 sequence: CASSLGSDLIMNTEAFF. The CDR3 DNA reads TGTGCCAGCAGTTTAGGCAGCGACCTGATCATGAACACTGAAGCTTTCTTT. This chain uses TRBV27 with TRBJ1-1; D is undetermined. Germline CDR1 and CDR2: MNHEY and SMNVEV (reference sequence). This CDR3 spans 17 amino acids. The ends were cut back, 2 bases at V and 0 bases at J, with 16 bases in the middle.

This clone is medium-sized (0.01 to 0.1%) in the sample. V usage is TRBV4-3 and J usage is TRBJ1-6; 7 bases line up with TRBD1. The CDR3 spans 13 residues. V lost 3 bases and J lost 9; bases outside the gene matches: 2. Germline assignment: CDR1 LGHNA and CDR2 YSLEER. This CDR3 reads CASSQEGASPLHF. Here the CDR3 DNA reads TGCGCCAGCAGCCAGGAGGGGGCTTCACCCCTCCACTTT.

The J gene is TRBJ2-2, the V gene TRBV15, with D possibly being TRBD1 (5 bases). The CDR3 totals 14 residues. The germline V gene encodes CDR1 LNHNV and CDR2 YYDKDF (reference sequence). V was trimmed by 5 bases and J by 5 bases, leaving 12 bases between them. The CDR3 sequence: CATSVLQETGELFF. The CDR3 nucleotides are TGTGCCACCAGCGTCTTACAGGAAACCGGGGAGCTGTTTTTT.

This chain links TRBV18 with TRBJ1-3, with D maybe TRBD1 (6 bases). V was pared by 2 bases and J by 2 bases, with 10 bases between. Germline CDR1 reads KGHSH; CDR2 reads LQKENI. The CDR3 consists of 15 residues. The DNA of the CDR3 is TGTGCCAGCTCACCAAGGGACATTCCTGGAAACACCATATATTTT. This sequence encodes CASSPRDIPGNTIYF.